This T cell receptor beta chain was identified in a study of cytomegalovirus exposure and HLA in healthy donors. Background on the study: Inside one of the first data releases sat around 85 million unique TCRs taken from HLA-typed donors. Assignment to the Caucasian-associated ancestry cluster applied to approximately 79% of the approximately 400 genotyped donors.

Findings of the study overall: Earlier results showed most TCR beta V segments being productive about 87% or about 30% of the time.

Trimming pared 2 bases from V and 2 bases from J, leaving 9 bases between. Germline V gene lookup returns CDR1 SEHNR and CDR2 FQNEAQ (reference sequence). The CDR3 is 14 residues long. Note on this clone: Its antigen is still unknown.

The PCR ran on 60 Vbeta and 13 Jbeta primers. Sequencing used immunoSEQ multiplex PCR; TCRdb keeps in-frame clones, though not all of them. The table includes 180,000 or so clones, about 81% detected once. The sample was PBMCs. V usage is TRBV7-9 and J usage is TRBJ2-5; D is ambiguous. The sequence was collected from a woman aged 45-65 years in good health and CMV-seropositive. The CDR3 DNA is TGTGCCAGCAGCTTATCGACGGAGCAAGAGACCCAGTACTTC. Translation gives CASSLSTEQETQYF.